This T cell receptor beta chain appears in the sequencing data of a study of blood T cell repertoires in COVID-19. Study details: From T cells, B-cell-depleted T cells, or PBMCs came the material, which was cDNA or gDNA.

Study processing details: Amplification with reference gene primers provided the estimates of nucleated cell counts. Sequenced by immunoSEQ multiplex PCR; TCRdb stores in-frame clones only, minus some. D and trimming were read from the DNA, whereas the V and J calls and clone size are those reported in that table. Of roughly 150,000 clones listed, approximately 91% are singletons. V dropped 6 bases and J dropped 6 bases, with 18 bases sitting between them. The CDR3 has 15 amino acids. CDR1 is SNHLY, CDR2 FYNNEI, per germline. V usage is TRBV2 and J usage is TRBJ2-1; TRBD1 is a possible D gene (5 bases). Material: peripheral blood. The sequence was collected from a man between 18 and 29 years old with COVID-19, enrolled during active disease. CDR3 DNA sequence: TGTGCCAGCAGCCCAAGGGGTGGCAGGCCCAATGAGCAGTTCTTC. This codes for CASSPRGGRPNEQFF.